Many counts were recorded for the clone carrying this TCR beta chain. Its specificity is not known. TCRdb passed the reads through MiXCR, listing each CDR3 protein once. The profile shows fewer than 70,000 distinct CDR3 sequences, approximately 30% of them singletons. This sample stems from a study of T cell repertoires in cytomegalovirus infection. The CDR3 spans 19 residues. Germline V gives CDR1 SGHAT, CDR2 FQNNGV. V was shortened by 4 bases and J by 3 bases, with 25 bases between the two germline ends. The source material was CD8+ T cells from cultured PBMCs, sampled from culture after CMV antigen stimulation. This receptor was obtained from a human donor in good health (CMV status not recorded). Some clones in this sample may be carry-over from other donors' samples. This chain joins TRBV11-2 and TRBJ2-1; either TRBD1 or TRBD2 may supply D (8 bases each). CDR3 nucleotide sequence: TGTGCCAGCAGCTCCCAGGGGGCTCAGGCGGGAGGTTACTACAATGAGCAGTTCTTC. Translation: CASSSQGAQAGGYYNEQFF.